A selection of T cell receptor beta chains follows, all from one sample in a study of cytomegalovirus exposure and HLA in healthy donors. Libraries were prepared by immunoSEQ multiplex PCR; TCRdb keeps only in-frame clonotypes and omits some of them. This table has 170,000 or so clones, 77% appearing once. Sequencing used PBMCs. The receptors come from a woman in her twenties or thirties in good health and CMV-seropositive. Each CDR3 is given with its conserved first and last residue. Fields, in order: clone size, J gene, V gene, D gene, CDR3 protein, CDR3 DNA. D genes are given only for firm matches. Some rows have no size entry. The others give once, few or many, or a class for an expanded clone.

clone size: .; J gene: TRBJ1-1; V gene: TRBV30; D gene: TRBD1; CDR3 protein: CAWSVGQGSEAFF; CDR3 DNA: TGTGCCTGGAGTGTAGGACAGGGCTCTGAAGCTTTCTTT
clone size: few; J gene: TRBJ1-1; V gene: TRBV6-1; D gene: .; CDR3 protein: CASSDRAMGGGTFF; CDR3 DNA: TGTGCCAGCAGTGACCGGGCGATGGGGGGTGGGACTTTCTTT
clone size: .; J gene: TRBJ2-2; V gene: TRBV28; D gene: TRBD1; CDR3 protein: CASSETGEIAELFF; CDR3 DNA: TGTGCCAGCAGCGAAACAGGGGAAATTGCGGAGCTGTTTTTT
clone size: .; J gene: TRBJ1-3; V gene: TRBV4-3; D gene: TRBD1; CDR3 protein: CASSPDRGRSGNTIYF; CDR3 DNA: TGCGCCAGCAGCCCGGACAGGGGAAGGTCTGGAAACACCATATATTTT
clone size: .; J gene: TRBJ2-5; V gene: TRBV2; D gene: .; CDR3 protein: CASSGNSQETQYF; CDR3 DNA: TGTGCCAGCAGTGGGAACAGCCAAGAGACCCAGTACTTC
clone size: .; J gene: TRBJ1-1; V gene: TRBV30; D gene: TRBD1; CDR3 protein: CAYYSGGAFF; CDR3 DNA: TGTGCCTATTACTCAGGGGGAGCTTTCTTT
clone size: .; J gene: TRBJ1-2; V gene: TRBV28; D gene: .; CDR3 protein: CASSDVRGYGYTF; CDR3 DNA: TGTGCCAGCAGTGACGTGAGGGGGTATGGCTACACCTTC
clone size: .; J gene: TRBJ2-1; V gene: TRBV5-1; D gene: .; CDR3 protein: CASSQRPGAEQFF; CDR3 DNA: TGCGCCAGCAGCCAACGCCCGGGTGCTGAGCAGTTCTTC
clone size: .; J gene: TRBJ1-4; V gene: TRBV15; D gene: TRBD1; CDR3 protein: CATSVGRGRGEKLFF; CDR3 DNA: TGTGCCACCAGCGTGGGCAGGGGGCGGGGTGAAAAACTGTTTTTT
clone size: .; J gene: TRBJ1-1; V gene: TRBV20-1; D gene: .; CDR3 protein: CSAGEAFF; CDR3 DNA: TGCAGTGCCGGTGAAGCTTTCTTT
clone size: .; J gene: TRBJ1-1; V gene: TRBV19; D gene: .; CDR3 protein: CASSIGPAGATEAFF; CDR3 DNA: TGTGCCAGTAGTATAGGTCCCGCAGGGGCTACTGAAGCTTTCTTT
clone size: .; J gene: TRBJ1-4; V gene: TRBV10-3; D gene: .; CDR3 protein: CAISGPDEKLFF; CDR3 DNA: TGTGCCATCAGCGGTCCGGATGAAAAACTGTTTTTT
clone size: .; J gene: TRBJ1-2; V gene: TRBV6-5; D gene: .; CDR3 protein: CASSSQANYGYTF; CDR3 DNA: TGTGCCAGCAGTTCTCAGGCTAACTATGGCTACACCTTC
clone size: .; J gene: TRBJ2-7; V gene: TRBV5-5; D gene: .; CDR3 protein: CASSLDPSASSYEQYF; CDR3 DNA: TGTGCCAGCAGCTTGGATCCTAGCGCGTCCTCCTACGAGCAGTACTTC
clone size: .; J gene: TRBJ2-3; V gene: TRBV6-1; D gene: TRBD2; CDR3 protein: CASSERASGTYSLSTDTQYF; CDR3 DNA: TGTGCCAGCAGTGAACGGGCTAGCGGGACCTATTCCCTTAGCACAGATACGCAGTATTTT
clone size: .; J gene: TRBJ2-7; V gene: TRBV28; D gene: TRBD2; CDR3 protein: CASTRTSGSNEQYF; CDR3 DNA: TGTGCCAGCACCAGAACTAGCGGGAGCAACGAGCAGTACTTC
clone size: .; J gene: TRBJ1-1; V gene: TRBV6-1; D gene: .; CDR3 protein: CASIFGRSEKAFF; CDR3 DNA: TGTGCCAGCATCTTCGGGAGGTCTGAGAAAGCTTTCTTT
clone size: .; J gene: TRBJ2-1; V gene: TRBV13; D gene: .; CDR3 protein: CASSLEGGSYNEQFF; CDR3 DNA: TGTGCCAGCAGCTTAGAGGGGGGGTCCTACAATGAGCAGTTCTTC
clone size: .; J gene: TRBJ2-1; V gene: TRBV28; D gene: TRBD2; CDR3 protein: CASSGLAKNNEQFF; CDR3 DNA: TGTGCCAGCAGTGGACTAGCGAAGAATAATGAGCAGTTCTTC
clone size: few; J gene: TRBJ2-7; V gene: TRBV5-1; D gene: .; CDR3 protein: CASSLEGSGSSYEQYF; CDR3 DNA: TGCGCCAGCAGCTTGGAAGGTAGCGGCAGCTCCTACGAGCAGTACTTC
clone size: .; J gene: TRBJ2-1; V gene: TRBV6-1; D gene: TRBD1; CDR3 protein: CASRGTGSHWNEQFF; CDR3 DNA: TGTGCCAGCAGGGGGACAGGGTCGCATTGGAATGAGCAGTTCTTC
clone size: once; J gene: TRBJ2-7; V gene: TRBV6-1; D gene: .; CDR3 protein: CASSRTTEPSYEQYF; CDR3 DNA: TGTGCCAGCAGCCGGACAACCGAGCCCTCCTACGAGCAGTACTTC
clone size: .; J gene: TRBJ1-1; V gene: TRBV5-6; D gene: TRBD1; CDR3 protein: CASSSAISGTGANTEAFF; CDR3 DNA: TGTGCCAGCAGCTCTGCCATCTCCGGGACAGGGGCTAACACTGAAGCTTTCTTT